Given below is one T cell receptor beta chain in context. This record belongs to a study of blood T cell repertoires in COVID-19. Study in general: COVID-19 samples collected from the United States, Italy and Spain covered acute and convalescent phases. Sample material is recorded as cDNA or gDNA derived from T cells, B-cell-depleted T cells, or PBMCs.

The table came from immunoSEQ multiplex PCR; TCRdb's copy has only in-frame clones and leaves some out. Among around 77,000 clones listed, roughly 76% were seen once. The source is a woman aged 80 or over with active or convalescent COVID-19. Material: peripheral blood.

The CDR3 nucleotides read TGTGCCATGCCACAGGGGGCTAACTATGGCTACACCTTC. This translates into CAMPQGANYGYTF. This sequence joins TRBV7-2 and TRBJ1-2, with 8 nucleotides matching TRBD1. V lost 10 bases, J lost 0 bases, and 4 bases stayed unmatched. Germline CDR1 SGHTA, CDR2 FQGNSA. This CDR3 comprises 13 residues.